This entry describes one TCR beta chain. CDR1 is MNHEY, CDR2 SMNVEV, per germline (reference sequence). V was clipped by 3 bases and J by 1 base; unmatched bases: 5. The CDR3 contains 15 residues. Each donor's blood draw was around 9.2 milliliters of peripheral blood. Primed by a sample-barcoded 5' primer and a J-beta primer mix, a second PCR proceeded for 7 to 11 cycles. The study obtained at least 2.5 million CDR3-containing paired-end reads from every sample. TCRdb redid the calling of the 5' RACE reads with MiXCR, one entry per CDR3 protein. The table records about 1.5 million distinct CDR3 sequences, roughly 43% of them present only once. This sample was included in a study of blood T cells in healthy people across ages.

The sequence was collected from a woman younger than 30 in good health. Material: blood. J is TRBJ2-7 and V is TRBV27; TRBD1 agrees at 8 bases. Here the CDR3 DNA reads TGTGCCAGCAGTTTTCAGGGGGCGCGATCCTACGAGCAGTACTTC. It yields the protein CASSFQGARSYEQYF.